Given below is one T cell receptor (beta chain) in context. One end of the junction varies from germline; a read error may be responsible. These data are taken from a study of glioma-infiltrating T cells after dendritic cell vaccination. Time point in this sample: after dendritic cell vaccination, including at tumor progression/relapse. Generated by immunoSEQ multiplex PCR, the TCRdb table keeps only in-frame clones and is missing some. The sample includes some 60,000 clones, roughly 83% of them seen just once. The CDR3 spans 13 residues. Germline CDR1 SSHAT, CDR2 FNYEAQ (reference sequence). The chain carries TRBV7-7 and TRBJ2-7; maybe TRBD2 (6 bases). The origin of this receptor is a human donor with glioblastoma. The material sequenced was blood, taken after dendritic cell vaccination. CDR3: CASSFGLNYEQYF. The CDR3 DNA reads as TGTGCTAGCAGCTTCGGACTAAACTACGAGCAGTACTTC.